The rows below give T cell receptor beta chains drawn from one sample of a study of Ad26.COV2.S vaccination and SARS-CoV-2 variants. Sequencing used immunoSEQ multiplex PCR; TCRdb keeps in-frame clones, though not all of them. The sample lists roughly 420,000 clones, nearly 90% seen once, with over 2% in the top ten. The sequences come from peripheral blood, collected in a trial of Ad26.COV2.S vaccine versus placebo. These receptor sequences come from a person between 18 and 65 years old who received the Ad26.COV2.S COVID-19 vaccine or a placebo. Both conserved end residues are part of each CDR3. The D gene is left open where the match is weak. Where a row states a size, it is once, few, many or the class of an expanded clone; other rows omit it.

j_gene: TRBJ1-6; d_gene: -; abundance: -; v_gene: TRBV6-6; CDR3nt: TGTGCCAGCAGCCGACTGGATTCACCCCTCCACTTT; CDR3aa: CASSRLDSPLHF
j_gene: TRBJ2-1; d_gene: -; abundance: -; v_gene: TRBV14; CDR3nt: TGTGCCAGCAGCCAACAGGGTGGCGGGCATGAGCAGTTCTTC; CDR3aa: CASSQQGGGHEQFF
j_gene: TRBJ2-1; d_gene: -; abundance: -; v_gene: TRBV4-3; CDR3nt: TGCGCCAGCAGCCAACAGACCCAGTCTGAAAGGCAGTTCTTC; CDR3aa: CASSQQTQSERQFF
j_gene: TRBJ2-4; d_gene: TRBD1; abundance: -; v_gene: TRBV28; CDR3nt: TGTGCCAGCAGTTTATATCTAGGGACAGGGGTGGACATTCAGTACTTC; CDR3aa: CASSLYLGTGVDIQYF
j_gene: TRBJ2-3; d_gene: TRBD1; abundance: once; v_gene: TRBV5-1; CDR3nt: TGCGCCAGCGCACGCGACAGGGGACCAGCAGATACGCAGTATTTT; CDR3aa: CASARDRGPADTQYF
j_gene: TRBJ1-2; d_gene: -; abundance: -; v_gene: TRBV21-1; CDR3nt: TGTGCCAGCAGCAAAGAGGTTGGCAACTATGGCTACACCTTC; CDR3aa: CASSKEVGNYGYTF
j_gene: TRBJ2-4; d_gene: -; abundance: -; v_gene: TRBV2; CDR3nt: TGTGCCAGCAGTTTAGCCAAAAACATTCAGTACTTC; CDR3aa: CASSLAKNIQYF
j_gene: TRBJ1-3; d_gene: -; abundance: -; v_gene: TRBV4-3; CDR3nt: TGCGCCAGCAGCCCATCATCTGGAAACACCATATATTTT; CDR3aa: CASSPSSGNTIYF
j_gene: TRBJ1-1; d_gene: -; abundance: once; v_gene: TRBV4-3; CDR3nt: TGCGCCAGCAGCCGCCCCGGGTCATCAGGGACTGAAGCTTTCTTT; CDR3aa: CASSRPGSSGTEAFF
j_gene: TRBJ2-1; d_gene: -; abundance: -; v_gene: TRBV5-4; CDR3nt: TGTGCCAGTGGGGGGAGTGCCTACAATGAGCAGTTCTTC; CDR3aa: CASGGSAYNEQFF
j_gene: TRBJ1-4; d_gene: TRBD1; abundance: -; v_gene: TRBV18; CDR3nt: TGTGCCAGCTCCGGGACAGCAACTAATGAAAAACTGTTTTTT; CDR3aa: CASSGTATNEKLFF
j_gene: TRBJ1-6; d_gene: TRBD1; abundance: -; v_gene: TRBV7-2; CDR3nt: TGTGCCAGCAGCTTCCAGACAGGGGCTAATTCACCCCTCCACTTT; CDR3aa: CASSFQTGANSPLHF
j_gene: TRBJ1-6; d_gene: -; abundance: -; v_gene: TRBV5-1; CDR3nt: TGCGCCAGCAGCTTGCAGAGGACAGAAAATTCACCCCTCCACTTT; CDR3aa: CASSLQRTENSPLHF
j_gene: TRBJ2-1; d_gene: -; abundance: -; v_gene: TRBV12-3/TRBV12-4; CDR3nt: TGTGCCAGCAGTTTGCGGAGGGCGGCCGAGCAGTTCTTC; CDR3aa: CASSLRRAAEQFF
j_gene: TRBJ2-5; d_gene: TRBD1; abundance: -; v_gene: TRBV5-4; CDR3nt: TGTGCCAGCAGCTTGGGGACAGGGGATGGGGTGACCCAGTACTTC; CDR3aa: CASSLGTGDGVTQYF
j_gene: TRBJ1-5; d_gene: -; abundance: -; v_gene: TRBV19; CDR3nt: TGTGCCAGTAGTCGGTTAGTAGGGAATCAGCCCCAGCATTTT; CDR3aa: CASSRLVGNQPQHF
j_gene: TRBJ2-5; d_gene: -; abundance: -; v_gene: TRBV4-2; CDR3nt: TGTGCCAGCAGCCAACAGGGAGTGGAGACCCAGTACTTC; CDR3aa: CASSQQGVETQYF
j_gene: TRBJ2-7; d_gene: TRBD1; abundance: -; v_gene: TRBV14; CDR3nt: TGTGCCAGCAGCCGACAGGGAAGCGGCGAGCAGTACTTC; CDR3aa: CASSRQGSGEQYF
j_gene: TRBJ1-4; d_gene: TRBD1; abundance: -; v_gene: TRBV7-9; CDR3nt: TGTGCCAGCAAGTCCGGGACAGGGATTGAAAAACTGTTTTTT; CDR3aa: CASKSGTGIEKLFF
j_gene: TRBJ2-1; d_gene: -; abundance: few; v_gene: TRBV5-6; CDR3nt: TGTGCCAGCAACTACCTCCCCGGGGCCGCGACGCAGTTCTTC; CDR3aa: CASNYLPGAATQFF
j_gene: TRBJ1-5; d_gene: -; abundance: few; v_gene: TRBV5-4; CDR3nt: TGTGCCAGCAGCACTGATGGGGGTTTGTCCCAGCATTTT; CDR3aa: CASSTDGGLSQHF
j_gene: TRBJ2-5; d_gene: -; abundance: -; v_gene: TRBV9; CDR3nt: TGTGCCAGCAGCGTAAGGTTACAAGAGACCCAGTACTTC; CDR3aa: CASSVRLQETQYF
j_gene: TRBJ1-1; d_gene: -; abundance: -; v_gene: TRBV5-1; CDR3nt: TGCGCCAGCAGCTATGATGAGACGGCTAACACTGAAGCTTTCTTT; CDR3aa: CASSYDETANTEAFF
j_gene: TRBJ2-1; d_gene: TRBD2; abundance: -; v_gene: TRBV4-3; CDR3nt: TGCGCCAGCAGCCAAGATCCCAGCGGGAGTCAGTTCTTC; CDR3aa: CASSQDPSGSQFF
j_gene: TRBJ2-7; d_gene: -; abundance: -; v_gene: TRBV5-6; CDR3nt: TGTGCCAGCAGCTTGGACAGGTTAACCTACGAGCAGTACTTC; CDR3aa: CASSLDRLTYEQYF
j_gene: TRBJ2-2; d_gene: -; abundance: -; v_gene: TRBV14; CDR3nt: TGTGCCAGCAGCCAAGGACTGTACACCGGGGAGCTGTTTTTT; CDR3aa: CASSQGLYTGELFF